This is a list of T cell receptor beta chains from one sample in a study of CD8 T cells in Susac syndrome. TCRdb independently ran MiXCR on the immunoSEQ multiplex PCR reads; one entry per CDR3 protein. The table records over 150,000 distinct CDR3 sequences, 85% to 95% of them present only once. Sequencing input: CD4+ T cells from PBMCs. Receptors were obtained from a human donor with Susac syndrome. The CDR3 runs from the conserved cysteine through the conserved F or W. A D gene is named only where the DNA matches it firmly. Clone sizes are given selectively: once, few, many, or a class where the clone is expanded.

j_call clone_size d_call v_call cdr3_nt cdr3_aa
TRBJ2-3 . TRBD2 TRBV7-2 TGTGCCAGCAGCTTACAAGCGGGGATCACAGATACGCAGTATTTT CASSLQAGITDTQYF
TRBJ1-5 . . TRBV30 TGTGCCTGTTCGACAAGGGAGAATCAGCCCCAGCATTTT CACSTRENQPQHF
TRBJ2-2 . TRBD2 TRBV4-3 TGCGCCAGCAGCACCCGACTAGCGGGAGTCGGGGAGCTGTTTTTT CASSTRLAGVGELFF
TRBJ2-5 once . TRBV7-2 TGTGCCAGCAGCTTAGGGACGACACCGATGCAAGAGACCCAGTACTTC CASSLGTTPMQETQYF
TRBJ1-6 . . TRBV6-6 TGTGCCAGCATAAGGGGGGGGGCCTCCTATAATTCACCCCTCCACTTT CASIRGGASYNSPLHF
TRBJ1-5 . . TRBV7-2 TGTGCCAGCAGCTTAGGAGCAGGGGTCGGGACCCAGCATTTT CASSLGAGVGTQHF
TRBJ1-5 once TRBD1 TRBV7-9 TGTGCCAGCAGCGAACGGGACAGTAGCAATCAGCCCCAGCATTTT CASSERDSSNQPQHF
TRBJ1-6 once . TRBV19 TGTGCCAGTAGTATCAGGCGGTTGGCGGGCTTACACTTT CASSIRRLAGLHF
TRBJ2-3 . TRBD2 TRBV11-2 TGTGCCAGCAGCTTACAGGCGGGGGAGCAGTATTTT CASSLQAGEQYF
TRBJ1-1 . . TRBV29-1 TGCACCGTGACCCTTAAACTCGGGGAAGCTTTCTTT CTVTLKLGEAFF
TRBJ2-7 . . TRBV6-6 TGTGCCAGCAGTTACTCTGCGGGACTCAAATACGAGCAGTACTTC CASSYSAGLKYEQYF
TRBJ2-3 . . TRBV15 TGTGCCACCAGCAGGGACAGTGGAACAGATACGCAGTATTTT CATSRDSGTDTQYF
TRBJ1-5 . TRBD1 TRBV20-1 TGCAGTGCTGCCGGGACAGGGAGGGCGGGTAGCAATCAGCCCCAGCATTTT CSAAGTGRAGSNQPQHF
TRBJ1-5 . . TRBV12-3/TRBV12-4 TGTGCCAGCAGTTTAGGTCGGCAGGGCAATCAGCCCCAGCATTTT CASSLGRQGNQPQHF
TRBJ2-7 . . TRBV18 TGTGCCAGCTCACCACCGAGGTTAGGTTCACACAGGGACTACGAGCAGTACTTC CASSPPRLGSHRDYEQYF
TRBJ1-2 . . TRBV18 TGTGCCAGCTCACTTCAGGAGGGGGTTTATGGCTACACCTTC CASSLQEGVYGYTF
TRBJ2-3 . TRBD1 TRBV5-1 TGCGCCAGCAGCTTGCTCCTACAGGGGGATACGCAGTATTTT CASSLLLQGDTQYF
TRBJ1-2 . . TRBV28 TGTGCCAGCAGTCCCGGGATACTGGGAGGCTACACCTTC CASSPGILGGYTF
TRBJ1-6 . . TRBV12-5 TGTGCTAGTGGTCCCACAACCGGGGGGCTGCATTCACCCCTCCACTTT CASGPTTGGLHSPLHF
TRBJ1-2 . TRBD1 TRBV25-1 TGTGCCAGCAGTTCCTGGACAGGGAACTATGGCTACACCTTC CASSSWTGNYGYTF
TRBJ2-7 . . TRBV18 TGTGCCAGCTCACTATACAGGGACGAGCAGTACTTC CASSLYRDEQYF
TRBJ1-2 . TRBD1 TRBV5-6 TGTGCCAGCAGCTTGGATTCCCCAGGGGGCTGGAGCTATGGCTACACCTTC CASSLDSPGGWSYGYTF
TRBJ2-2 . . TRBV3-1 TGTGCCAGCAGCCAAAACCCCAGCGCACCCACCGGGGAGCTGTTTTTT CASSQNPSAPTGELFF
TRBJ2-1 . TRBD2 TRBV27 TGTGCCAGCAGTTTAAAGCGGGAACCTCTTAGGCATGAGCAGTTCTTC CASSLKREPLRHEQFF
TRBJ1-2 . . TRBV5-1 TGCGCCAGCAGCGGAGGGACACCGTCCAAGGTTGATGGCTACACCTTC CASSGGTPSKVDGYTF
TRBJ2-7 few . TRBV15 TGTGCCACCAGCAGAGATATGGCTAGCGCTACCTACGAGCAGTACTTC CATSRDMASATYEQYF
TRBJ2-1 once TRBD2 TRBV5-1 TGCGCCAGCAGTCGAGCGGGGGGGCCGAAGAATGAGCAGTTCTTC CASSRAGGPKNEQFF
TRBJ1-1 . . TRBV7-9 TGTGCCAGCAGCGGGGGGGAAGCCGTGAACACTGAAGCTTTCTTT CASSGGEAVNTEAFF
TRBJ2-1 . TRBD2 TRBV20-1 TGCAGTGCGGCCCTCCGGGAGGCGACATACGGTGAGCAGTTCTTC CSAALREATYGEQFF
TRBJ1-1 . . TRBV12-3/TRBV12-4 TGTGCCAGCACCAAACGCGGACACGGGAACACTGAAGCTTTCTTT CASTKRGHGNTEAFF
TRBJ2-2 . TRBD2 TRBV9 TGTGCCAGCAGAGTTGGTAGCGGGACCGGGGAGCTGTTTTTT CASRVGSGTGELFF
TRBJ1-4 . . TRBV7-2 TGTGCCAGCAGCCGATCGACAGGAGCGAATGAAAAACTGTTTTTT CASSRSTGANEKLFF
TRBJ2-3 . . TRBV12-5 TGTGCTAGTGGTTTAGGGACCACAGATACGCAGTATTTT CASGLGTTDTQYF
TRBJ2-1 . . TRBV4-3 TGCGCCAGCAGCCAAGATAGTGGCGGGGCAGAGCAGTTCTTC CASSQDSGGAEQFF
TRBJ1-1 . TRBD1 TRBV20-1 TGCAGTGCTAGAGTAGTCCCAGGGGACAGGGGGCGCACTGAAGCTTTCTTT CSARVVPGDRGRTEAFF
TRBJ2-3 . TRBD2 TRBV6-1 TGTGCCAGCAGGCGGGGGGGCAGGTTTGGCACAGATACGCAGTATTTT CASRRGGRFGTDTQYF
TRBJ1-1 once . TRBV4-1 TGCGCCAGCAGCCATTACTCATCACAGGGATCCCCCGAAGCTTTCTTT CASSHYSSQGSPEAFF
TRBJ2-7 . . TRBV20-1 TGCAGTGCCCCCGGCCAAGGGCGCTACGAGCAGTACTTC CSAPGQGRYEQYF
TRBJ1-2 . . TRBV6-6 TGTGCCAGCAGTGTACAGGGAAGCTATGGCTACACCTTC CASSVQGSYGYTF
TRBJ2-1 . . TRBV7-8 TGTGCCAGCAGCTTGATAGCCAGCTCCTACAATGAGCAGTTCTTC CASSLIASSYNEQFF
TRBJ2-2 once TRBD2 TRBV7-9 TGTGCCAGCAGCTTAGTAGCGGGGACGAACACCGGGGAGCTGTTTTTT CASSLVAGTNTGELFF
TRBJ2-5 . TRBD1 TRBV5-1 TGCGCCAGCAGCCAGAGACAGGGGGAACAAGAGACCCAGTACTTC CASSQRQGEQETQYF
TRBJ1-6 . . TRBV12-3/TRBV12-4 TGTGCCAGCAGTTTAACAGGACGCTCTTCCCTCCACTTT CASSLTGRSSLHF
TRBJ2-3 . TRBD2 TRBV4-1 TGCGCCAGCAGCCAAGATCAGGGCGGGGGGCTTGGCACAGATACGCAGTATTTT CASSQDQGGGLGTDTQYF
TRBJ2-7 once . TRBV12-3/TRBV12-4 . CASSSSDGTGGSYEQYF
TRBJ2-2 few . TRBV12-3/TRBV12-4 TGTGCCAGCAGTCGGGACTTGAACACCGGGGAGCTGTTTTTT CASSRDLNTGELFF